The rows below give T cell receptor beta chains drawn from one sample of a study of blood T cell repertoires in COVID-19. Profiling relied on immunoSEQ multiplex PCR, and the TCRdb table lists in-frame clones only, not all of them. The table has hundreds of thousands of clones, 80% to 85% seen once. Sequencing input: PBMCs or T cells enriched from blood (not recorded which). The receptors originated from a woman in her thirties or forties who had recovered from COVID-19. Each CDR3 is given with its conserved first and last residue. The D gene is left open where the match is weak. Where a row states a size, it is once, few, many or the class of an expanded clone; other rows omit it.

TRBV5-6,TRBD2,.,TRBJ2-1,TGTGCCAGCAGCTTAGGGCGGGGGGAGCAGTTCTTC,CASSLGRGEQFF
TRBV18,TRBD2,.,TRBJ2-5,TGTGCCAGCTCACCGTTAATGCTGAGACTAGCGGACCAAGAGACCCAGTACTTC,CASSPLMLRLADQETQYF
TRBV19,.,once,TRBJ2-6,TGTGCCAGTAGTATTGGCGGGACTGGGGCCAACGTCCTGACTTTC,CASSIGGTGANVLTF
TRBV6-5,.,.,TRBJ2-7,TGTGCCAGCAGTTACACGACATGGGCGCAGTACTTC,CASSYTTWAQYF
TRBV9,TRBD2,once,TRBJ2-2,TGTGCCAGCAGCCCGAGGACTAGCGAGCTCACCGGGGAGCTGTTTTTT,CASSPRTSELTGELFF
TRBV29-1,TRBD1,few,TRBJ2-6,TGCAGCGTAACTCAGGGGGCTGGGGCCAACGTCCTGACTTTC,CSVTQGAGANVLTF
TRBV7-3,TRBD1,.,TRBJ2-2,TGTGCCAGCAGGAGACAGGGGAACACCGGGGAGCTGTTTTTT,CASRRQGNTGELFF
TRBV10-3,.,.,TRBJ1-1,TGTGCCATCAGTGAGGGCCGGATCAAGGGGCCCGCTGAAGCTTTCTTT,CAISEGRIKGPAEAFF
TRBV7-8,.,.,TRBJ2-7,TGTGCCAGCAGCTTAAACAGGGATACCTACGAGCAGTACTTC,CASSLNRDTYEQYF
TRBV28,.,few,TRBJ1-3,TGTGCCAGCAGGCCTAAAGGAAACACCATATATTTT,CASRPKGNTIYF
TRBV18,TRBD2,.,TRBJ2-1,TGTGCCAGCTCACCGTTAGCGGGGGACTCCTACAATGAGCAGTTCTTC,CASSPLAGDSYNEQFF
TRBV5-1,.,.,TRBJ1-4,TGCGCCAGCAGCTTGGGACAGCCTCCTGAGGAACTGTTTTTT,CASSLGQPPEELFF
TRBV3-1/TRBV3-2,.,few,TRBJ2-3,TGTGCCAGCAGCCAAGGGGCAACTAGCACAGATACGCAGTATTTT,CASSQGATSTDTQYF
TRBV9,TRBD1,few,TRBJ2-4,TGTGCCAGCAGCGTAGGACAGGGGGCAAACATTCAGTACTTC,CASSVGQGANIQYF
TRBV5-6,TRBD2,.,TRBJ2-4,TGTGCCAGCAGCTTGGAGGCTAGCGGGATAGCCAAAAACATTCAGTACTTC,CASSLEASGIAKNIQYF
TRBV7-3,.,.,TRBJ2-1,TGTGCCAGCAGCTTATCGGCTAGCCGGGAGAATGAGCAGTTCTTC,CASSLSASRENEQFF
TRBV21-1,.,.,TRBJ2-3,TGTGCCAGCAGCAAAAAGGCAAGGGGACTCGCTCCCGGTACGCAGTATTTT,CASSKKARGLAPGTQYF
TRBV19,.,.,TRBJ1-1,TGTGCCAGTAATACGCTCCGGACAGCCAACACTGAAGCTTTCTTT,CASNTLRTANTEAFF
TRBV12-5,TRBD1,few,TRBJ2-1,TGTGCTAGTGGTTTGGTAGGGGGACAGTACTACAATGAGCAGTTCTTC,CASGLVGGQYYNEQFF
TRBV5-4,.,.,TRBJ2-7,TGTGCCAGCAGCTTGCGGGGGGCCCACGAGCAGTACTTC,CASSLRGAHEQYF
TRBV4-1,TRBD2,once,TRBJ2-3,TGCGCCAGCAGCCCCTCCGGGACTAGCGGGACGGTAGATACGCAGTATTTT,CASSPSGTSGTVDTQYF